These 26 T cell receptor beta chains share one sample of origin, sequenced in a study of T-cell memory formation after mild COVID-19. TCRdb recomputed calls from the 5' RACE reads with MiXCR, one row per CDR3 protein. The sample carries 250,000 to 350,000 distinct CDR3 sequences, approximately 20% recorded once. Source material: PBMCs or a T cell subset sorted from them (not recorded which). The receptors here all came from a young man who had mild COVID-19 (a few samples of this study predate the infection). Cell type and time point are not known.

The CDR3 region is CASSLAGQRSSGYTF. In nucleotides, the CDR3 is TGTGCCAGCAGCTTAGCGGGACAGAGGTCAAGTGGCTACACCTTC. The chain recombines TRBV7-2 with TRBJ1-2, with 7 positions matching TRBD1. This CDR3 spans 15 amino acids. CDR1 is SGHTA, CDR2 FQGNSA, per germline. With V trimmed by 0 bases and J by 7 bases, 8 bases remained unmatched.

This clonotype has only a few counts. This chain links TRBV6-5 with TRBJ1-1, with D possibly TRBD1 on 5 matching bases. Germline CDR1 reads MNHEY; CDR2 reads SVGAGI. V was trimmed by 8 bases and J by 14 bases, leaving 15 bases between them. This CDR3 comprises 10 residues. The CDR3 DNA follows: TGTGCCAGCGGCCAGGGTAGGGTCTTCTTT. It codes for CASGQGRVFF.

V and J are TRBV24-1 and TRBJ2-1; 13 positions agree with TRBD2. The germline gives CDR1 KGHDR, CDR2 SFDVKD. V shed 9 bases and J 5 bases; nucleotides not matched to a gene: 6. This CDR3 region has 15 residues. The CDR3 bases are TGTGCCACCCTCCCCGGGACTAGCGGGGACAATGAGCAGTTCTTC. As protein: CATLPGTSGDNEQFF.

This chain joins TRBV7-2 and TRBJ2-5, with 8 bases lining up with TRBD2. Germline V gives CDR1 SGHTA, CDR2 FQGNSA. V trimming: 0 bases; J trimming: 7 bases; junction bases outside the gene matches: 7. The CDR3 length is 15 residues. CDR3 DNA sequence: TGTGCCAGCAGCTTAGCGTCGCGGGGGGATGGGACCCAGTACTTC. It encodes CASSLASRGDGTQYF.

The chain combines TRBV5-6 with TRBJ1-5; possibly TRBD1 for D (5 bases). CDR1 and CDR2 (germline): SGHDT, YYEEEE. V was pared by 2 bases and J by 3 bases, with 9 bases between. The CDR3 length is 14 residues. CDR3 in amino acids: CASSFRGFNQPQHF. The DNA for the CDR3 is TGTGCCAGCAGCTTTCGGGGGTTCAATCAGCCCCAGCATTTT.

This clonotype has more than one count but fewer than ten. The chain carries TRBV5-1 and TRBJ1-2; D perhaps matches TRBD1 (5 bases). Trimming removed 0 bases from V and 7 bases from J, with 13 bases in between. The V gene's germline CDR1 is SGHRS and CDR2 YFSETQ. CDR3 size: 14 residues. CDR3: CASSLVPGRLGYTF. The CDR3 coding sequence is TGCGCCAGCAGCTTGGTCCCGGGGCGCCTTGGCTACACCTTC.

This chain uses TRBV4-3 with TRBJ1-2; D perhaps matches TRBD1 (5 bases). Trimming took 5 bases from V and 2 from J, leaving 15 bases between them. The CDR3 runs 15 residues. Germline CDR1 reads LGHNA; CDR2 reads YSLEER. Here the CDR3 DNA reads TGCGCCAGCAGCGCCAACCTCCGGGACAACTATGGCTACACCTTC. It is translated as CASSANLRDNYGYTF.

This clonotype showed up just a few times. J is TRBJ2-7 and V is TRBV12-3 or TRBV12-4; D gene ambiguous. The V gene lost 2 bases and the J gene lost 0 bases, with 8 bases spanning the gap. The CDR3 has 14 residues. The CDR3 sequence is CASSLSLVSYEQYF. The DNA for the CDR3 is TGTGCCAGCAGTTTATCGCTAGTCTCCTACGAGCAGTACTTC.

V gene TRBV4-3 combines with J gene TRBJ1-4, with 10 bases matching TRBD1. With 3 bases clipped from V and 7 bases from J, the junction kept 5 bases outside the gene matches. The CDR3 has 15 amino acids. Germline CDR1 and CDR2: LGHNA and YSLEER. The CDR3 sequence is CASSQGTGVVEKLFF. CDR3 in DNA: TGCGCCAGCAGCCAGGGGACAGGGGTGGTTGAAAAACTGTTTTTT.

CDR3 amino acids: CASSGDSNLYGYTF. CDR3 DNA sequence: TGTGCCAGCAGTGGGGACAGCAATCTCTATGGCTACACCTTC. This sequence joins TRBV25-1 and TRBJ1-2, with 7 bases matching TRBD1. In germline, CDR1 is MGHDK, CDR2 SYGVNS. V lost 4 bases to trimming and J lost 4 bases; unmatched junction nucleotides: 6. The CDR3 loop spans 14 amino acids.

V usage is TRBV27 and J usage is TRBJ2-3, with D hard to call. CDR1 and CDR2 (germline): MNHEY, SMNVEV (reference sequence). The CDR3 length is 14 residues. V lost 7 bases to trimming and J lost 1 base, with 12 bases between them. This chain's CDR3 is CASTAALGTDTQYF. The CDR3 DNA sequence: TGTGCCAGCACCGCCGCCTTGGGCACAGATACGCAGTATTTT.

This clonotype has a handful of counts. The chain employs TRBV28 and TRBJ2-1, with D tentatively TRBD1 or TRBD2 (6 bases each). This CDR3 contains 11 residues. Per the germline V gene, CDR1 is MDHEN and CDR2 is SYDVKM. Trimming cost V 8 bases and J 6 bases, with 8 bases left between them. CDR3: CASGGPNEQFF. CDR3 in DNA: TGTGCCAGCGGGGGGCCCAATGAGCAGTTCTTC.

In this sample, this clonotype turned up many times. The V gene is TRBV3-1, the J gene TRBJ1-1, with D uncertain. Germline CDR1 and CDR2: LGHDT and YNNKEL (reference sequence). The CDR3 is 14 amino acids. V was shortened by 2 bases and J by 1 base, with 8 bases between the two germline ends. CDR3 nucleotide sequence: TGTGCCAGCAGCCAATTTCTCGGGAACACTGAAGCTTTCTTT. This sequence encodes CASSQFLGNTEAFF. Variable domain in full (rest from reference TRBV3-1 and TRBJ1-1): DTAVSQTPKYLVTQMGNDKSIKCEQNLGHDTMYWYKQDSKKFLKIMFSYNNKELIINETVPNRFSPKSPDKAHLNLHINSLELGDSAVYFCASSQFLGNTEAFFGQGTRLTVV.

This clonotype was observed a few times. CDR3 in DNA: TGTGCCAGCGTGGCCAGGAACACTGAAGCTTTCTTT. It is translated as CASVARNTEAFF. This chain links TRBV2 with TRBJ1-1; no firm D call. The length of the CDR3 is 12 residues. Germline V lookup: CDR1 SNHLY, CDR2 FYNNEI. V dropped 8 bases and J dropped 1 base, with 8 bases sitting between them.

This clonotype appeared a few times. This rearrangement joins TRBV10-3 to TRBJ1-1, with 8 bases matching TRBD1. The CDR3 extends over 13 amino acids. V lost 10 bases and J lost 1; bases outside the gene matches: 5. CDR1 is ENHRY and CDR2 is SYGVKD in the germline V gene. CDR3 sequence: CATKTGANTEAFF. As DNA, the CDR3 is TGTGCCACCAAGACAGGGGCGAACACTGAAGCTTTCTTT.

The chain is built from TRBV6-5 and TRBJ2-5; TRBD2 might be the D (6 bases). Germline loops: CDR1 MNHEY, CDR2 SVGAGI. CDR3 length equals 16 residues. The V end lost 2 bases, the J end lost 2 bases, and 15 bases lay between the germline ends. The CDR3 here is CASSYVRAGGQETQYF. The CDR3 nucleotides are TGTGCCAGCAGTTACGTGCGGGCCGGGGGTCAAGAGACCCAGTACTTC.

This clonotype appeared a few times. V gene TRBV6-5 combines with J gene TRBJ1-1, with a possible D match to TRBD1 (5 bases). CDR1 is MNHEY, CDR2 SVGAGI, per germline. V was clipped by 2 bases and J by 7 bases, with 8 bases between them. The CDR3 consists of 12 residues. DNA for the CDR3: TGTGCCAGCAGTTACCCTGGGGGTGAAGCTTTCTTT. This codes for CASSYPGGEAFF.

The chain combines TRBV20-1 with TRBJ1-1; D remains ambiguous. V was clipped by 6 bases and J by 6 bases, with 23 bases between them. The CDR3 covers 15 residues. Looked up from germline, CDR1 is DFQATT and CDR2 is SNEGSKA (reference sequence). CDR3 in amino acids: CSADILGGETAEAFF. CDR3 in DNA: TGCAGTGCAGACATATTAGGTGGTGAGACTGCTGAAGCTTTCTTT.

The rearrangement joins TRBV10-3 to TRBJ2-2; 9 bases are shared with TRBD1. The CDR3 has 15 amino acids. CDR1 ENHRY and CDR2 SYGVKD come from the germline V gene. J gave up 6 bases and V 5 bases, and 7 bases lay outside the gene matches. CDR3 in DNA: TGTGCCATCAGTTATCCGGGACAGGGAGCCGGGGAGCTGTTTTTT. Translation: CAISYPGQGAGELFF.

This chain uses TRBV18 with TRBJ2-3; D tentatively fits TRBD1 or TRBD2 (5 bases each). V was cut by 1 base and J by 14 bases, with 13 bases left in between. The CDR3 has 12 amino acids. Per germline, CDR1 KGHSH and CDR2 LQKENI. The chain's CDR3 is CASSPRDQVSYF. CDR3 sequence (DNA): TGTGCCAGCTCACCACGGGACCAAGTATCGTATTTT.

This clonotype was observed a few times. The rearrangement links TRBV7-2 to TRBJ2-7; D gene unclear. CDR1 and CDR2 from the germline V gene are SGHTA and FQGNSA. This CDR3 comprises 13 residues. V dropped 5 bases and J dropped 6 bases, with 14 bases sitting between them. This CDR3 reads CASSATTLFEQYF. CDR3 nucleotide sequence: TGTGCCAGCAGCGCGACGACCCTTTTCGAGCAGTACTTC.

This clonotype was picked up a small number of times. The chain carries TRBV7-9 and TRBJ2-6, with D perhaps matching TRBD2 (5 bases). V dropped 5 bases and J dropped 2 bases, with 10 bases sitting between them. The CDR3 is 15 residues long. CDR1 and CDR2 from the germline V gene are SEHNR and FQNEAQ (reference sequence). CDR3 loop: CASSPRGTGANVLTF. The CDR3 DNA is TGTGCCAGCAGCCCCCGGGGAACTGGGGCCAACGTCCTGACTTTC.

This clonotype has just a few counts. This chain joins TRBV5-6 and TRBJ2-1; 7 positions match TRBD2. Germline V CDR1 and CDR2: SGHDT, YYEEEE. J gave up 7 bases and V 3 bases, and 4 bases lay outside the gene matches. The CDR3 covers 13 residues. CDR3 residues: CASSWGGRNEQFF. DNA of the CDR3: TGTGCCAGCAGCTGGGGGGGAAGGAATGAGCAGTTCTTC.

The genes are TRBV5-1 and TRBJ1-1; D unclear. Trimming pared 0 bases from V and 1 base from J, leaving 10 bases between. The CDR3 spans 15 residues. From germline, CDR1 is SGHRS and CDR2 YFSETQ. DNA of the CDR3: TGCGCCAGCAGCTTGGGGACCCACAGGAACACTGAAGCTTTCTTT. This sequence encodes CASSLGTHRNTEAFF.

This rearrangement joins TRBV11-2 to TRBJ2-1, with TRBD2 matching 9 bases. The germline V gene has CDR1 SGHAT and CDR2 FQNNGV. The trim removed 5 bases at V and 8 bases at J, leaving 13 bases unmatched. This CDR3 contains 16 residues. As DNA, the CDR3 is TGTGCCAGCAGCCCGAGGGCGGTGCGGGGGGGCGATGAGCAGTTCTTC. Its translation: CASSPRAVRGGDEQFF.

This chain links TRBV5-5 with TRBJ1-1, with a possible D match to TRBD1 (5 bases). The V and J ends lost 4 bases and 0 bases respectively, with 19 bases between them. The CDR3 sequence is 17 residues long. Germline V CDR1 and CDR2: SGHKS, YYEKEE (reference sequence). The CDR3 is CASSAQASFEMNTEAFF. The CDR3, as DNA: TGTGCCAGCAGCGCACAGGCATCGTTCGAAATGAACACTGAAGCTTTCTTT.